One sample yielded the 21 T cell receptor beta chains listed below, sequenced in a study of blood T cell repertoires in COVID-19. Only in-frame clones appear in the TCRdb table, and some are missing; sequencing was by immunoSEQ multiplex PCR. The sample records 100,000 or so clones, approximately 85% being singletons. The sequenced sample was peripheral blood. The receptors shown here come from a man aged 45-65 years with acute or convalescent COVID-19.

V is TRBV19 and J is TRBJ1-2; 10 bases map to TRBD1. Germline lookup yields CDR1 LNHDA and CDR2 SQIVND (reference sequence). The CDR3 is 14 residues long. J was trimmed by 1 base and V by 6 bases; bases with no gene match: 2. The CDR3 DNA reads TGTGCCAGTAGGACAGGGGGCAGTAACTATGGCTACACCTTC. Encoded protein: CASRTGGSNYGYTF.

V gene TRBV6-5 combines with J gene TRBJ2-2, with a weak D call TRBD2 (7 bases). The CDR3 spans 13 residues. Trimming shortened V by 7 bases and J by 6 bases, and 12 bases separated the two germline ends. CDR1 and CDR2 (germline): MNHEY, SVGAGI. CDR3 in amino acids: CASNEGGSGELFF. The CDR3 nucleotides are TGTGCCAGCAACGAGGGGGGGTCCGGGGAGCTGTTTTTT.

The chain uses TRBV28 and TRBJ1-6; D not resolved. V shed 5 bases and J shed 7 bases, with 3 bases lying between them. CDR1 MDHEN and CDR2 SYDVKM come from the germline V gene. The CDR3 totals 11 residues. This chain's CDR3 is CASSQNSPLHF. CDR3 DNA: TGTGCCAGCAGTCAGAATTCACCCCTCCACTTT.

The V call is TRBV29-1, the J call TRBJ2-7; the D gene is possibly TRBD2 (6 bases). CDR1 SQVTM and CDR2 ANQGSEA come from the germline V gene. V was clipped by 6 bases and J by 0 bases, with 9 bases between them. This CDR3 is 12 amino acids long. CDR3 region: CSVGTVSYEQYF. For the CDR3, the DNA is TGCAGCGTGGGGACTGTCTCCTACGAGCAGTACTTC.

This chain uses TRBV5-1 with TRBJ1-5; possible D gene TRBD1, 6 bases. CDR1 is SGHRS, CDR2 YFSETQ, per germline. This CDR3 has 15 residues. The V end was cut by 0 bases, the J end by 4 bases, with 11 bases between. The CDR3 nucleotides are TGCGCCAGCAGCTTGGCTGGGGGCGGTAATCAGCCCCAGCATTTT. Its translation is CASSLAGGGNQPQHF.

This clone was detected only once. The V and J genes are TRBV5-1 and TRBJ2-3; TRBD2 matches 8 bases. Germline V gives CDR1 SGHRS, CDR2 YFSETQ. V dropped 0 bases and J dropped 0; count of bases not matched to a gene: 6. The CDR3 is made up of 17 amino acids. The DNA of the CDR3 is TGCGCCAGCAGCTTGGTGTCGAGCGGGAGAAGCACAGATACGCAGTATTTT. Protein sequence: CASSLVSSGRSTDTQYF.

CDR3 in amino acids: CASSEQILYSNQPQHF. For the CDR3, the DNA is TGTGCCAGCAGCGAACAGATTCTTTATAGCAATCAGCCCCAGCATTTT. The chain is built from TRBV6-1 and TRBJ1-5; the D is unclear. CDR1 is MNHNS, CDR2 SASEGT, per germline. Trimming removed 6 bases at V and 0 bases at J, with 15 bases between. The CDR3 totals 16 residues.

This rearrangement joins TRBV19 to TRBJ2-3; D may be TRBD2 (7 bases). Germline lookup yields CDR1 LNHDA and CDR2 SQIVND (reference sequence). The V end was cut by 2 bases, the J end by 1 base, with 19 bases between. CDR3 length: 18 residues. This CDR3 is CASSITRTGGRGTDTQYF. The CDR3 DNA reads as TGTGCCAGTAGTATAACCCGAACGGGGGGCAGGGGCACAGATACGCAGTATTTT.

The chain has TRBV27 and TRBJ2-5, with 8 bases identical to TRBD1. CDR3 size: 13 residues. The V segment lost 6 bases and the J segment 1 base; nucleotides outside the gene matches: 1. Germline V gives CDR1 MNHEY, CDR2 SMNVEV (reference sequence). CDR3 in DNA: TGTGCCAGCAGACAGGGGGTCCAAGAGACCCAGTACTTC. This codes for CASRQGVQETQYF.

The V call is TRBV19, the J call TRBJ1-2; TRBD1 aligns across 7 bases. The CDR3 is 14 residues long. V shed 7 bases and J 0 bases; nucleotides not matched to a gene: 5. The germline V gene has CDR1 LNHDA and CDR2 SQIVND (reference sequence). The CDR3 sequence is CASTKGQTNYGYTF. The CDR3 DNA follows: TGTGCCAGTACTAAGGGACAGACTAACTATGGCTACACCTTC. Complete variable domain (other parts from reference TRBV19 and TRBJ1-2): DGGITQSPKYLFRKEGQNVTLSCEQNLNHDAMYWYRQDPGQGLRLIYYSQIVNDFQKGDIAEGYSVSREKKESFPLTVTSAQKNPTAFYLCASTKGQTNYGYTFGSGTRLTVV.

The V gene is TRBV27, the J gene TRBJ2-5, with 10 bases lining up with TRBD1. The germline V gene encodes CDR1 MNHEY and CDR2 SMNVEV (reference sequence). The CDR3 spans 16 residues. V lost 5 bases and J lost 5; bases outside the gene matches: 11. CDR3 amino acids: CASSETGGPPRETQYF. In nucleotides, the CDR3 is TGTGCCAGCAGTGAGACAGGGGGCCCACCAAGGGAGACCCAGTACTTC.

The rearrangement joins TRBV5-1 to TRBJ2-7, with D perhaps TRBD2 (6 bases). Germline loops: CDR1 SGHRS, CDR2 YFSETQ. The CDR3 sequence is 13 residues long. V lost 4 bases to trimming and J lost 3 bases, with 11 bases between them. CDR3 in amino acids: CASSTQEGYEQYF. Here the CDR3 DNA reads TGCGCCAGCAGCACCCAGGAGGGCTACGAGCAGTACTTC.

V and J are TRBV6-5 and TRBJ2-1; D might be TRBD2 (5 bases). Trimming took 1 base from V and 7 from J, leaving 14 bases between them. The CDR3 is 15 residues long. Germline lookup yields CDR1 MNHEY and CDR2 SVGAGI. The CDR3 bases are TGTGCCAGCAGTTACTTACGGAAGAGCGGAAATGAGCAGTTCTTC. Translated, it gives CASSYLRKSGNEQFF.

This chain uses TRBV7-2 with TRBJ2-3; 8 nucleotides align to TRBD1. V dropped 4 bases and J dropped 3; count of bases not matched to a gene: 9. There are 16 residues in the CDR3. Germline lookup yields CDR1 SGHTA and CDR2 FQGNSA. CDR3 region: CASSSRTGRSTDTQYF. CDR3 DNA: TGTGCCAGCAGCTCTCGGACAGGGAGGAGTACAGATACGCAGTATTTT. The variable domain in full, completed from reference TRBV7-2 and TRBJ2-3, reads GAGVSQSPSNKVTEKGKDVELRCDPISGHTALYWYRQSLGQGLEFLIYFQGNSAPDKSGLPSDRFSAERTGGSVSTLTIQRTQQEDSAVYLCASSSRTGRSTDTQYFGPGTRLTVL.

V and J are TRBV6-1 and TRBJ1-4; D is unresolved. Germline V gene data show CDR1 as MNHNS and CDR2 as SASEGT. The CDR3 has 14 amino acids. Trimming removed 3 bases at V and 1 base at J, with 6 bases between. CDR3 bases: TGTGCCAGCAGTGACGCTATAACTAATGAAAAACTGTTTTTT. Its translation is CASSDAITNEKLFF.

This clone was detected a few times. This rearrangement joins TRBV5-1 to TRBJ2-6, with D possibly TRBD1 on 6 matching bases. The CDR3 runs 14 residues. CDR1 is SGHRS and CDR2 is YFSETQ in the germline V gene. Deletions cut 7 bases from V and 3 bases from J, with 11 bases between. The CDR3 spells CASATGFGANVLTF. CDR3 in DNA: TGCGCCAGCGCCACAGGGTTTGGGGCCAACGTCCTGACTTTC.

The chain joins TRBV7-6 to TRBJ2-7; 12 bases agree with TRBD2. The CDR3 covers 16 residues. Germline V lookup: CDR1 SGHVS, CDR2 FNYEAQ. The V and J ends lost 5 bases and 5 bases, in that order; junction bases with no gene match: 10. The CDR3 DNA is TGTGCCAGCAGCCCGACCACTAGCGGGAGGACCAACGAGCAGTACTTC. Translated, it gives CASSPTTSGRTNEQYF.

The chain combines TRBV2 with TRBJ1-1; possible D gene TRBD1, 6 bases. The CDR3 runs 15 residues. V was trimmed by 6 bases and J by 4 bases, leaving 18 bases between them. Germline V gene data show CDR1 as SNHLY and CDR2 as FYNNEI. The CDR3 sequence: CASRGPGRGSTEAFF. In DNA form, the CDR3 reads TGTGCCAGCAGAGGACCTGGCAGGGGTTCCACTGAAGCTTTCTTT.

The J gene is TRBJ2-5, the V gene TRBV7-8; 10 positions match TRBD2. CDR1 and CDR2 (germline): SGHVS, FQNEAQ. With V trimmed by 5 bases and J by 4 bases, 16 bases remained unmatched. The CDR3 totals 18 residues. The CDR3 is CASSLWRLAGTSRETQYF. The CDR3 DNA follows: TGTGCCAGCAGCCTCTGGCGACTAGCGGGTACCTCTAGAGAGACCCAGTACTTC.

In this sample, this clone turned up once. The chain links TRBV7-9 to TRBJ2-7, with 7 bases fitting TRBD1. The trim removed 1 base at V and 4 bases at J, leaving 7 bases unmatched. Germline V gene lookup returns CDR1 SEHNR and CDR2 FQNEAQ (reference sequence). CDR3 length: 15 residues. The CDR3 is CASSLGQGVIYEQYF. The CDR3 DNA is TGTGCCAGCAGCTTAGGACAGGGTGTAATATACGAGCAGTACTTC.

The rearrangement links TRBV7-3 to TRBJ2-1, with 7 bases identical to TRBD1. This CDR3 is 15 amino acids long. The J segment lost 8 bases and the V segment lost 5 bases, leaving 12 bases of the junction unmatched. Germline V gene lookup returns CDR1 SGHTA and CDR2 FQGTGA. The CDR3 here is CASSPRQGPSDEQFF. As DNA, the CDR3 is TGTGCCAGCAGCCCGCGACAGGGACCAAGTGATGAGCAGTTCTTC.